The rows below give T cell receptor beta chains drawn from one sample of a study of response to subunit inactivated influenza vaccine. TCRdb redid the calling of the RT-PCR reads with MiXCR, one entry per CDR3 protein. This sample carries approximately 730,000 distinct CDR3 sequences, approximately 15% of them seen once, and the ten largest clones take around 6.5%. Sequencing used PBMCs from blood, obtained 14 to 15 days before vaccination. The receptors originated from a man aged 45-60 years who received an inactivated influenza vaccine. Both conserved end residues are part of each CDR3.

V gene	J gene	CDR3 protein
TRBV21-1	TRBJ2-4	CASSQVGELLWKAKNIQYF
TRBV10-3	TRBJ2-7	CAISDFNEQYF
TRBV7-2	TRBJ2-1	CASTPQSGLYNEQFF
TRBV6-2/TRBV6-3	TRBJ2-1	CASSYLLAGVDNEQFF
TRBV7-9	TRBJ2-1	CASRGDEQFF
TRBV27	TRBJ2-3	CASSLPYDTQYF
TRBV9	TRBJ2-3	CASSVAAGDIDTQYF
TRBV14	TRBJ1-2	CASSQEGTAFYGYTF
TRBV5-1	TRBJ1-2	CASSLADSLYGYTF
TRBV7-9	TRBJ2-7	CASSSAGGMVYEQYF
TRBV5-6	TRBJ2-5	CASSRQLQETQYF
TRBV5-1	TRBJ2-3	CASSLTVVAGADTQYF
TRBV4-2	TRBJ2-7	CASSQETGGPYEQYF